The 27 T cell receptor beta chains presented below share a single source sample, sequenced in a study of beta chain features in type 1 diabetes. General study results and limits: A moderate, significant TCRB CDR3 shortening appeared in type 1 diabetes across four CD4+ subsets.

Their specific antigens are unknown. Expressed TCRB transcripts got sequenced, as all isolated RNA was reverse transcribed. Profiled with immunoSEQ multiplex PCR; TCRdb holds only in-frame clones, not every one. The table lists approximately 360,000 clones, approximately 12% of them singletons. Source material: naive CD4+ T cells from blood. These receptors came from a woman younger than 30 with type 1 diabetes.

Only a few counts were recorded for this clone. This rearrangement joins TRBV4-3 to TRBJ1-1; a weak D match, TRBD1 (6 bases). Trimming shortened V by 7 bases and J by 4 bases, and 13 bases separated the two germline ends. Germline V gene sequence: CDR1 LGHNA, CDR2 YSLEER. This CDR3 contains 13 residues. This CDR3 reads CASKTTGSTEAFF. In DNA, the CDR3 is TGCGCCAGCAAAACCACAGGGTCCACTGAAGCTTTCTTT.

The table lists this clone with a few counts. The chain's CDR3 is CASSQRTVLMNTEAFF. The CDR3 nucleotides read TGCGCCAGCTCGCAAAGGACAGTACTTATGAACACTGAAGCTTTCTTT. This sequence joins TRBV4-3 and TRBJ1-1; D possibly corresponds to TRBD1 (6 bases). The ends were cut back, 8 bases at V and 0 bases at J, with 19 bases in the middle. Looked up from germline, CDR1 is LGHNA and CDR2 is YSLEER. The length of the CDR3 is 16 residues.

This clone turned up a few times. V is TRBV9 and J is TRBJ2-3; weak D call: TRBD2 (6 bases). This CDR3 is built from 16 residues. Germline values: CDR1 SGDLS, CDR2 YYNGEE. Trimming stripped 4 bases from V and 0 bases from J, with 15 bases between. CDR3 loop: CASSPRVAVSTDTQYF. Here the CDR3 DNA reads TGTGCCAGCAGCCCCAGGGTAGCGGTGAGCACAGATACGCAGTATTTT. The variable domain in full, with the rest retrieved from reference TRBV9 and TRBJ2-3, is DSGVTQTPKHLITATGQRVTLRCSPRSGDLSVYWYQQSLDQGLQFLIQYYNGEERAKGNILERFSAQQFPDLHSELNLSSLELGDSALYFCASSPRVAVSTDTQYFGPGTRLTVL.

A few counts support this clone. The chain is built from TRBV6-5 and TRBJ1-4; possible D gene TRBD1, 5 bases. Trimming pared 7 bases from V and 2 bases from J, leaving 14 bases between. The germline V gene encodes CDR1 MNHEY and CDR2 SVGAGI. The CDR3 runs to 15 residues. The CDR3 loop reads CASKAGGATNEKLFF. Here the CDR3 DNA reads TGTGCCAGCAAGGCAGGAGGGGCGACTAATGAAAAACTGTTTTTT.

The chain couples TRBV11-2 to TRBJ2-7; D unclear. V shed 5 bases and J shed 2 bases, with 10 bases lying between them. CDR1 and CDR2 from the germline V gene are SGHAT and FQNNGV. The length of the CDR3 is 13 residues. CDR3 sequence (DNA): TGTGCCAGCAGCCGCGGAAGGACCTACGAGCAGTACTTC. Translated, it gives CASSRGRTYEQYF.

The table lists this clone with a few counts. This chain joins TRBV7-9 and TRBJ2-3, with TRBD1 identical over 9 bases. The V gene's germline CDR1 is SEHNR and CDR2 FQNEAQ (reference sequence). Trimming at V came to 5 bases and at J to 6 bases, leaving 6 bases not matched to a gene. CDR3 length equals 14 residues. This CDR3 is CASSVGQGYDTQYF. As DNA, the CDR3 is TGTGCCAGCAGCGTGGGACAGGGTTACGATACGCAGTATTTT.

The rearrangement joins TRBV7-8 to TRBJ2-5, with D hard to call. Trimming left V 5 bases short and J 4 bases short, with 11 bases between. Germline CDR1 reads SGHVS; CDR2 reads FQNEAQ. The CDR3 has 13 amino acids. The CDR3 here is CASSARLVETQYF. In DNA form, the CDR3 reads TGTGCCAGCAGCGCCCGATTAGTAGAGACCCAGTACTTC.

This clone has more than one count but fewer than ten. The genes are TRBV25-1 and TRBJ1-4; D possibly corresponds to TRBD1 (5 bases). This CDR3 comprises 14 residues. Trimming shortened V by 3 bases and J by 7 bases, and 12 bases separated the two germline ends. Per the germline V gene, CDR1 is MGHDK and CDR2 is SYGVNS. The CDR3 sequence is CASSDFREGEKLFF. The CDR3 DNA reads as TGTGCCAGCAGTGATTTCAGGGAGGGTGAAAAACTGTTTTTT.

Only a few counts were recorded for this clone. The CDR3 loop is CASSSFRGRNTEAFF. CDR3 in DNA: TGTGCCAGCAGCTCATTCAGGGGCAGGAACACTGAAGCTTTCTTT. The chain recombines TRBV11-2 with TRBJ1-1, with D perhaps matching TRBD1 (6 bases). Germline CDR1 is SGHAT and CDR2 is FQNNGV. V dropped 4 bases and J dropped 1 base, with 13 bases sitting between them. The CDR3 runs to 15 residues.

The chain recombines TRBV7-2 with TRBJ1-3; D is uncertain. Germline CDR1 reads SGHTA; CDR2 reads FQGNSA. Deletions cut 5 bases from V and 4 bases from J, with 15 bases between. This CDR3 has 15 amino acids. CDR3 nucleotides: TGTGCCAGCAGCCCGAGGGCGGGTACGGGAAACACCATATATTTT. Translation: CASSPRAGTGNTIYF.

V usage is TRBV4-3 and J usage is TRBJ2-7; 7 bases map to TRBD2. The CDR3 has 15 amino acids. Germline-derived CDR1 and CDR2 are LGHNA and YSLEER. Trimming took 3 bases from V and 2 from J; bases not matched to a gene: 7. For the CDR3, the DNA is TGCGCCAGCAGCCACGAGCGGGGAGGGCCCTACGAGCAGTACTTC. It codes for CASSHERGGPYEQYF.

The chain couples TRBV25-1 to TRBJ1-3, with D uncertain. CDR3 length equals 14 residues. V lost 4 bases and J lost 4, with 11 bases in between. Germline V gene data show CDR1 as MGHDK and CDR2 as SYGVNS. CDR3 coding DNA: TGTGCCAGCAGTGCGACAACGTGGGGAAACACCATATATTTT. This sequence encodes CASSATTWGNTIYF.

This chain connects TRBV18 to TRBJ2-7; D is undetermined. This CDR3 comprises 12 residues. Germline V gives CDR1 KGHSH, CDR2 LQKENI. Trimming stripped 5 bases from V and 4 bases from J, with 9 bases between. DNA of the CDR3: TGTGCCAGCTCAGTTTCAGAATACGAGCAGTACTTC. Translated, it gives CASSVSEYEQYF.

This chain joins TRBV19 and TRBJ2-7, with D tentatively TRBD2 (6 bases). The CDR3 loop spans 12 amino acids. The germline V gene encodes CDR1 LNHDA and CDR2 SQIVND (reference sequence). Trimming stripped 7 bases from V and 3 bases from J, with 10 bases between. Written as DNA, the CDR3 is TGTGCCAGTAAGGGCGGGGACTACGAGCAGTACTTC. Translating gives CASKGGDYEQYF.

This clone occurred a few times. The chain combines TRBV11-3 with TRBJ2-5; no definite D call. This CDR3 is 13 amino acids long. CDR1 SGHNT and CDR2 YENEEA come from the germline V gene. V dropped 1 base and J dropped 4 bases, with 7 bases sitting between them. CDR3 amino acids: CASSLGRGETQYF. In DNA, the CDR3 is TGTGCCAGCAGCTTAGGACGAGGAGAGACCCAGTACTTC.

This clone was seen more than once but under ten times. J is TRBJ1-1 and V is TRBV9, with 7 bases fitting TRBD1. V shed 6 bases, J shed 6 bases, and the junction held 14 bases outside the gene matches. Germline V gene lookup returns CDR1 SGDLS and CDR2 YYNGEE. The CDR3 covers 15 residues. Here the CDR3 reads CASTPRGSIPAEAFF. The CDR3 DNA sequence: TGTGCCAGCACCCCCAGGGGGTCGATCCCCGCTGAAGCTTTCTTT.

The chain uses TRBV5-1 and TRBJ2-1, with TRBD2 matching 8 bases. This CDR3 contains 14 residues. Germline V lookup: CDR1 SGHRS, CDR2 YFSETQ. J was trimmed by 5 bases and V by 4 bases; bases with no gene match: 5. This CDR3 reads CASSQTSADNEQFF. The CDR3 bases are TGCGCCAGCAGCCAGACTAGCGCAGACAATGAGCAGTTCTTC.

The chain recombines TRBV29-1 with TRBJ2-1, with TRBD2 identical over 7 bases. V lost 4 bases and J lost 3; bases outside the gene matches: 6. In germline, CDR1 is SQVTM, CDR2 ANQGSEA. The CDR3 extends over 14 amino acids. CDR3 loop: CSVATSRDYNEQFF. For the CDR3, the DNA is TGCAGCGTTGCGACTAGCCGAGACTACAATGAGCAGTTCTTC.

The rearrangement joins TRBV4-3 to TRBJ1-4; 7 bases are shared with TRBD1. This CDR3 has 17 amino acids. V shed 2 bases and J 7 bases; nucleotides not matched to a gene: 13. Germline V gene data show CDR1 as LGHNA and CDR2 as YSLEER. In DNA, the CDR3 is TGCGCCAGCAGCCAAAGGGGCCCCGGGACAGAGCGTGAAAAACTGTTTTTT. Residues: CASSQRGPGTEREKLFF.

The V gene is TRBV7-9, the J gene TRBJ2-6; D is possibly TRBD2 (6 bases). CDR1 is SEHNR, CDR2 FQNEAQ, per germline (reference sequence). The CDR3 runs 15 residues. V lost 5 bases and J lost 1, with 9 bases in between. The chain's CDR3 is CASSPAGSGANVLTF. The CDR3 coding sequence is TGTGCCAGCAGCCCAGCGGGTTCTGGGGCCAACGTCCTGACTTTC.

This clone was counted only a few times. V gene TRBV29-1 combines with J gene TRBJ2-3, with 10 bases that match TRBD2. The CDR3 has 14 amino acids. Germline CDR1 reads SQVTM; CDR2 reads ANQGSEA. The V segment lost 4 bases and the J segment 2 bases; nucleotides outside the gene matches: 3. DNA for the CDR3: TGCAGCGTTGGAGGACTAGCGGACACAGATACGCAGTATTTT. Encoded protein: CSVGGLADTDTQYF.

This clone was observed a few times. The sample has other DNA sequences that encode this CDR3 too. The chain has TRBV18 and TRBJ2-7; 11 bases agree with TRBD2. This CDR3 is built from 14 residues. CDR1 is KGHSH, CDR2 LQKENI, per germline. The V gene end was trimmed by 6 bases and the J gene end by 3 bases; junction bases not matched to a gene: 4. The CDR3, as DNA: TGTGCCAGCTCCCCGGGACTAGCGGACTACGAGCAGTACTTC. This encodes CASSPGLADYEQYF.

This clone was counted a few times. The V call is TRBV5-1, the J call TRBJ2-7, with 8 bases fitting TRBD1. J was trimmed by 4 bases and V by 4 bases; bases with no gene match: 7. This CDR3 has 14 amino acids. Germline V gene sequence: CDR1 SGHRS, CDR2 YFSETQ. The CDR3 loop reads CASSGTGGDYEQYF. CDR3 in DNA: TGCGCCAGCAGCGGGACAGGTGGGGATTACGAGCAGTACTTC.

This clone was counted between two and nine times. The chain has TRBV18 and TRBJ1-6, with TRBD1 matching 7 bases. This CDR3 spans 15 amino acids. Germline values: CDR1 KGHSH, CDR2 LQKENI. Trimming removed 6 bases from V and 7 bases from J; junction bases left unmatched: 9. DNA for the CDR3: TGTGCCAGCTCCCCCCAGGGGGTTGGGAATTCACCCCTCCACTTT. It codes for CASSPQGVGNSPLHF.

This clone has only a few counts. This chain links TRBV5-1 with TRBJ2-3, with a possible D match to TRBD2 (5 bases). The V and J ends lost 0 bases and 3 bases respectively, with 11 bases between them. The CDR3 has 15 residues. In germline, CDR1 is SGHRS, CDR2 YFSETQ. The CDR3: CASSLAGIGTDTQYF. The CDR3 DNA is TGCGCCAGCAGCTTGGCCGGGATTGGTACAGATACGCAGTATTTT.

This clone turned up a few times. The chain carries TRBV28 and TRBJ2-5; a possible D gene is TRBD1 (5 bases). Trimming pared 6 bases from V and 5 bases from J, leaving 19 bases between. CDR3 length: 15 amino acids. Germline values: CDR1 MDHEN, CDR2 SYDVKM. CDR3 nucleotide sequence: TGTGCCAGCAGCCCAATGGGGCAGGGCTTGGAGACCCAGTACTTC. Translated: CASSPMGQGLETQYF.

The chain combines TRBV7-9 with TRBJ1-2; D is unresolved. The CDR3 runs to 14 residues. The germline V gene has CDR1 SEHNR and CDR2 FQNEAQ (reference sequence). V lost 6 bases and J lost 4, with 15 bases in between. The CDR3 nucleotides are TGTGCCAGCAGTCTTACCCCCGGCGGCTATGGCTACACCTTC. This codes for CASSLTPGGYGYTF.